This TCR beta chain was observed in a study of blood T cell repertoires in COVID-19. V was cut by 6 bases and J by 2 bases, with 10 bases left in between. CDR1 and CDR2 from the germline V gene are SGHAT and FQNNGV. This CDR3 has 13 residues. Authors' methods: Cell counts per sample came from amplifying reference gene primers. Sequenced by immunoSEQ multiplex PCR; TCRdb stores in-frame clones only, minus some. V, J and clone size were drawn from that table, and D and trimming were deduced from the DNA. The sample consists of 260,000 or so clones, 84% of them appearing once. This clone was seen just once.

The V call is TRBV11-2, the J call TRBJ2-5; a possible D gene is TRBD2 (6 bases). This receptor was taken from a human donor in a cohort sampled during active COVID-19. Sequenced sample: peripheral blood. In nucleotides, the CDR3 is TGTGCCAGCAGGACTAGAGGGCAAGAGACCCAGTACTTC. Its protein product is CASRTRGQETQYF.